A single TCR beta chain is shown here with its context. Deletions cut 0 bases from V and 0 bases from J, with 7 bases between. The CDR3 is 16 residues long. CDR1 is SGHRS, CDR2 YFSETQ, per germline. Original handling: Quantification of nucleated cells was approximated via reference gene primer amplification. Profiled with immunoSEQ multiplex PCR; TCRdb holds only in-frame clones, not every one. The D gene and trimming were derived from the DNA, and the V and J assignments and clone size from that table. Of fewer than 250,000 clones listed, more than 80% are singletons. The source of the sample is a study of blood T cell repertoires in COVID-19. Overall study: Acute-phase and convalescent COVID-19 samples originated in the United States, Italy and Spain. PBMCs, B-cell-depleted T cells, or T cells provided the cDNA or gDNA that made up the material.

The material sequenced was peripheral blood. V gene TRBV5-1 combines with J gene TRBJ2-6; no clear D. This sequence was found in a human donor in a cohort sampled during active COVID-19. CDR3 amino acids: CASSLEAGSGANVLTF. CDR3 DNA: TGCGCCAGCAGCTTGGAAGCCGGCTCTGGGGCCAACGTCCTGACTTTC.